Listed below are T cell receptor beta chains from one sample, sequenced in a study of cytomegalovirus exposure and HLA in healthy donors. The protocol was immunoSEQ multiplex PCR, while the TCRdb copy is restricted to in-frame clones and leaves out a portion. The sample holds 120,000 or so clones, around three quarters seen once. The material sequenced was PBMCs. These receptors originate from a man aged 50 to 59 in good health and CMV-seropositive. Both conserved end residues are part of each CDR3. The D gene is left open where the match is weak. Where a row states a size, it is once, few, many or the class of an expanded clone; other rows omit it.

J gene: TRBJ2-7
clone size: NA
CDR3 length: 15
D gene: TRBD2
V gene: TRBV6-5
CDR3 DNA: TGTGCCAGCAGTTACTCTCTAGCGGGGAACTACGAGCAGTACTTC
CDR3 protein: CASSYSLAGNYEQYF

J gene: TRBJ2-1
clone size: few
CDR3 length: 16
D gene: TRBD2
V gene: TRBV7-8
CDR3 DNA: TGTGCCAGCAGCGGCGGGGTAGCGGGACTAGGCGATGAGCAGTTCTTC
CDR3 protein: CASSGGVAGLGDEQFF

J gene: TRBJ1-4
clone size: NA
CDR3 length: 14
D gene: NA
V gene: TRBV7-9
CDR3 DNA: TGTGCCAGCAGCTTACAAACAGCGGAGGAAAAACTGTTTTTT
CDR3 protein: CASSLQTAEEKLFF

J gene: TRBJ1-5
clone size: NA
CDR3 length: 15
D gene: TRBD1
V gene: TRBV7-9
CDR3 DNA: TGTGCCAGCAGCCAAGGACAGGGAATCGATCAGCCCCAGCATTTT
CDR3 protein: CASSQGQGIDQPQHF

J gene: TRBJ2-3
clone size: NA
CDR3 length: 15
D gene: TRBD2
V gene: TRBV7-3
CDR3 DNA: TGTGCCAGCAGCTTACGCGGGGGGGCCGGAGATACGCAGTATTTT
CDR3 protein: CASSLRGGAGDTQYF

J gene: TRBJ2-1
clone size: NA
CDR3 length: 15
D gene: TRBD2
V gene: TRBV5-4
CDR3 DNA: TGTGCCAGCAGCGCTCGGACTAGCGTCGATAGTGAGCAGTTCTTC
CDR3 protein: CASSARTSVDSEQFF

J gene: TRBJ2-6
clone size: once
CDR3 length: 20
D gene: TRBD1
V gene: TRBV7-6
CDR3 DNA: TGTGCCAGCAGCTTGAGGGGTAGGGACAGGCCAGGGACTGGGGCCAACGTCCTGACTTTC
CDR3 protein: CASSLRGRDRPGTGANVLTF

J gene: TRBJ1-2
clone size: NA
CDR3 length: 17
D gene: NA
V gene: TRBV5-1
CDR3 DNA: TGCGCCAGCAGCTTGGAAGGGAGGAAGATGGGTGTGTACGTCTACACCTTC
CDR3 protein: CASSLEGRKMGVYVYTF

J gene: TRBJ1-1
clone size: NA
CDR3 length: 14
D gene: TRBD1
V gene: TRBV7-6
CDR3 DNA: TGTGCCAGCAGCTTGGGACAGGTGAACACTGAAGCTTTCTTT
CDR3 protein: CASSLGQVNTEAFF

J gene: TRBJ1-2
clone size: NA
CDR3 length: 17
D gene: NA
V gene: TRBV5-1
CDR3 DNA: TGCGCCAGCAGCCCCCACCGGGACACCCTCCGGTACTATGGCTACACCTTC
CDR3 protein: CASSPHRDTLRYYGYTF

J gene: TRBJ1-1
clone size: few
CDR3 length: 11
D gene: NA
V gene: TRBV6-5
CDR3 DNA: TGTGCCAGCAGCCCCGGGGGGGCAGCTTTCTTT
CDR3 protein: CASSPGGAAFF

J gene: TRBJ2-7
clone size: NA
CDR3 length: 14
D gene: TRBD2
V gene: TRBV6-5
CDR3 DNA: TGTGCCAGCAGTTACGCGGGAGCTTCCTACGAGCAGTACTTC
CDR3 protein: CASSYAGASYEQYF

J gene: TRBJ1-1
clone size: NA
CDR3 length: 14
D gene: TRBD1
V gene: TRBV6-5
CDR3 DNA: TGTGCCAGCAGTTACGCGAGGGGGCCCACTGAAGCTTTCTTT
CDR3 protein: CASSYARGPTEAFF

J gene: TRBJ2-7
clone size: NA
CDR3 length: 13
D gene: NA
V gene: TRBV6-6
CDR3 DNA: TGTGCCAGCAGTTCTATAGCCGGCTACGAGCAGTACTTC
CDR3 protein: CASSSIAGYEQYF

J gene: TRBJ2-3
clone size: NA
CDR3 length: 16
D gene: NA
V gene: TRBV5-1
CDR3 DNA: TGCGCCAGCAGCCCGGGGAACGGATTGGTTACAGATACGCAGTATTTT
CDR3 protein: CASSPGNGLVTDTQYF

J gene: TRBJ1-2
clone size: NA
CDR3 length: 15
D gene: TRBD1
V gene: TRBV14
CDR3 DNA: TGTGCCAGCAGCCAACGCCGGGACAGGGGGCATGGCTACACCTTC
CDR3 protein: CASSQRRDRGHGYTF

J gene: TRBJ2-7
clone size: NA
CDR3 length: 15
D gene: TRBD1
V gene: TRBV5-1
CDR3 DNA: TGCGCCAGCAGCTTACCGGGACAGGGGGCAAACGAGCAGTACTTC
CDR3 protein: CASSLPGQGANEQYF

J gene: TRBJ1-2
clone size: NA
CDR3 length: 13
D gene: NA
V gene: TRBV6-5
CDR3 DNA: TGTGCCAGCAGTTATTCAGGGAACTATGGCTACACCTTC
CDR3 protein: CASSYSGNYGYTF

J gene: TRBJ2-7
clone size: NA
CDR3 length: 14
D gene: TRBD1
V gene: TRBV5-5
CDR3 DNA: TGTGCCAGCAGCTTGGGGCAGGGGGCCGACGAGCAGTACTTC
CDR3 protein: CASSLGQGADEQYF

J gene: TRBJ2-7
clone size: NA
CDR3 length: 13
D gene: NA
V gene: TRBV10-3
CDR3 DNA: TGTGCCATCACCCCCGGGAGAGGAGGCGAGCAGTACTTC
CDR3 protein: CAITPGRGGEQYF

J gene: TRBJ1-3
clone size: NA
CDR3 length: 15
D gene: TRBD1
V gene: TRBV7-6
CDR3 DNA: TGTGCCAGCAGCTCCGGGGACAGGGGCGGAAACACCATATATTTT
CDR3 protein: CASSSGDRGGNTIYF

J gene: TRBJ2-3
clone size: NA
CDR3 length: 17
D gene: TRBD2
V gene: TRBV5-4
CDR3 DNA: TGTGCCAGCAGCTTGCTCCTAGCGGGGGTGATCACAGATACGCAGTATTTT
CDR3 protein: CASSLLLAGVITDTQYF

J gene: TRBJ2-5
clone size: NA
CDR3 length: 13
D gene: NA
V gene: TRBV10-1
CDR3 DNA: TGCGCCAGCAGTCGCACTAGGTGGGAGACCCAGTACTTC
CDR3 protein: CASSRTRWETQYF

J gene: TRBJ2-3
clone size: NA
CDR3 length: 17
D gene: NA
V gene: TRBV7-9
CDR3 DNA: TGTGCCAGCAGCTTAGCCCGGCAGGGAATCTTCGCAGATACGCAGTATTTT
CDR3 protein: CASSLARQGIFADTQYF

J gene: TRBJ2-7
clone size: NA
CDR3 length: 13
D gene: NA
V gene: TRBV30
CDR3 DNA: TGTGCCTGGAACAGGGCCTTGGGGAACGAGCAGTACTTC
CDR3 protein: CAWNRALGNEQYF

J gene: TRBJ1-2
clone size: NA
CDR3 length: 15
D gene: TRBD1
V gene: TRBV30
CDR3 DNA: TGTGCCTGGAGTATTGGGGACAGGGGGCGAAGTGGCTACACCTTC
CDR3 protein: CAWSIGDRGRSGYTF

J gene: TRBJ2-5
clone size: NA
CDR3 length: 15
D gene: NA
V gene: TRBV11-3
CDR3 DNA: TGTGCCAGCAGCTTAGGCGGCCTAGATGGGGAGACCCAGTACTTC
CDR3 protein: CASSLGGLDGETQYF

J gene: TRBJ2-1
clone size: NA
CDR3 length: 17
D gene: TRBD1
V gene: TRBV5-8
CDR3 DNA: TGTGCCAGCAGCCTTAATACCGGGACAGATCCAGGGAATGAGCAGTTCTTC
CDR3 protein: CASSLNTGTDPGNEQFF

J gene: TRBJ2-4
clone size: NA
CDR3 length: 15
D gene: NA
V gene: TRBV6-5
CDR3 DNA: TGTGCCAGCAGTAGTGCGGGCGAAGCCAAAAACATTCAGTACTTC
CDR3 protein: CASSSAGEAKNIQYF

J gene: TRBJ1-2
clone size: few
CDR3 length: 15
D gene: NA
V gene: TRBV5-1
CDR3 DNA: TGCGCCAGCAGCATAGGGGGAAACGAAATCTATGGCTACACCTTC
CDR3 protein: CASSIGGNEIYGYTF

J gene: TRBJ1-1
clone size: NA
CDR3 length: 17
D gene: TRBD1
V gene: TRBV18
CDR3 DNA: TGTGCCAGCTCACCACCAGGGACAGGGGGGATGAACACTGAAGCTTTCTTT
CDR3 protein: CASSPPGTGGMNTEAFF

J gene: TRBJ1-2
clone size: NA
CDR3 length: 14
D gene: NA
V gene: TRBV9
CDR3 DNA: TGTGCCAGCAGCGCCCTAATGTCTAACTATGGCTACACCTTC
CDR3 protein: CASSALMSNYGYTF

J gene: TRBJ1-1
clone size: NA
CDR3 length: 14
D gene: NA
V gene: TRBV29-1
CDR3 DNA: TGCAGCGTTGAAAAGGGCGGGGGAGGCACTGAAGCTTTCTTT
CDR3 protein: CSVEKGGGGTEAFF

J gene: TRBJ2-2
clone size: NA
CDR3 length: 16
D gene: TRBD2
V gene: TRBV10-3
CDR3 DNA: TGTGCCGTCGGGGGAAGCCGGGGGGGCGGCACCGGGGAGCTGTTTTTT
CDR3 protein: CAVGGSRGGGTGELFF

J gene: TRBJ1-2
clone size: few
CDR3 length: 14
D gene: TRBD1
V gene: TRBV19
CDR3 DNA: TGTGCCAGTAGGTATGGACAGGGCGTCTATGGCTACACCTTC
CDR3 protein: CASRYGQGVYGYTF

J gene: TRBJ1-1
clone size: NA
CDR3 length: 14
D gene: TRBD1
V gene: TRBV6-4
CDR3 DNA: TGTGCCAGACAGGGGGGCAGAAAGGCCACTGAAGCTTTCTTT
CDR3 protein: CARQGGRKATEAFF

J gene: TRBJ2-7
clone size: NA
CDR3 length: 13
D gene: NA
V gene: TRBV7-2
CDR3 DNA: TGTGCCAGCAGCCTGATGAACTGGGAGGAGCAGTACTTC
CDR3 protein: CASSLMNWEEQYF

J gene: TRBJ2-2
clone size: NA
CDR3 length: 18
D gene: TRBD2
V gene: TRBV18
CDR3 DNA: TGTGCCAGCTCACGTAATGGCCTAGCGGGGGCTAACACCGGGGAGCTGTTTTTT
CDR3 protein: CASSRNGLAGANTGELFF

J gene: TRBJ1-4
clone size: NA
CDR3 length: 15
D gene: NA
V gene: TRBV5-8
CDR3 DNA: TGTGCCAGCAGCTATGGCGGGGGTCCGGGAGAAAAACTGTTTTTT
CDR3 protein: CASSYGGGPGEKLFF

J gene: TRBJ1-6
clone size: NA
CDR3 length: 15
D gene: NA
V gene: TRBV9
CDR3 DNA: TGTGCCAGCAGCTTAAGGGGGGGTCCTCATTCACCCCTCCACTTT
CDR3 protein: CASSLRGGPHSPLHF

J gene: TRBJ2-3
clone size: NA
CDR3 length: 15
D gene: TRBD1
V gene: TRBV5-1
CDR3 DNA: TGCGCCAGCAGCTTTCAGGGGGTTATGTCAGATACGCAGTATTTT
CDR3 protein: CASSFQGVMSDTQYF

J gene: TRBJ2-3
clone size: NA
CDR3 length: 16
D gene: TRBD1
V gene: TRBV2
CDR3 DNA: TGTGCCAGCAGTAAAGGGACAGGGGCTAGCACAGATACGCAGTATTTT
CDR3 protein: CASSKGTGASTDTQYF

J gene: TRBJ1-4
clone size: NA
CDR3 length: 15
D gene: TRBD1
V gene: TRBV5-1
CDR3 DNA: TGCGCCAGCAGCCCACGGACAGGGGTTAATGAAAAACTGTTTTTT
CDR3 protein: CASSPRTGVNEKLFF

J gene: TRBJ2-7
clone size: NA
CDR3 length: 14
D gene: NA
V gene: TRBV9
CDR3 DNA: TGTGCCAGCAGCGTAGCGGGGACTTCCTACGAGCAGTACTTC
CDR3 protein: CASSVAGTSYEQYF

J gene: TRBJ2-7
clone size: NA
CDR3 length: 13
D gene: NA
V gene: TRBV6-1
CDR3 DNA: TGTGCCAGCAGTGTCAGAGCGGAGTACGAGCAGTACTTC
CDR3 protein: CASSVRAEYEQYF

J gene: TRBJ2-3
clone size: NA
CDR3 length: 11
D gene: NA
V gene: TRBV5-6
CDR3 DNA: TGTGCCAGCAGCCGAGGAGATACGCAGTATTTT
CDR3 protein: CASSRGDTQYF

J gene: TRBJ2-5
clone size: NA
CDR3 length: 13
D gene: NA
V gene: TRBV9
CDR3 DNA: TGTGCCAGCAGCCCAGGAGGGGAAGAGACCCAGTACTTC
CDR3 protein: CASSPGGEETQYF

J gene: TRBJ2-5
clone size: NA
CDR3 length: 16
D gene: NA
V gene: TRBV7-6
CDR3 DNA: TGTGCCAGCAGCACCCCGGCCTCAGGCCCCGAAGAGACCCAGTACTTC
CDR3 protein: CASSTPASGPEETQYF

J gene: TRBJ2-5
clone size: NA
CDR3 length: 14
D gene: TRBD1
V gene: TRBV27
CDR3 DNA: TGTGCCAGCAGTATTCAGGGGGCGGGGGAGACCCAGTACTTC
CDR3 protein: CASSIQGAGETQYF

J gene: TRBJ1-2
clone size: once
CDR3 length: 13
D gene: NA
V gene: TRBV14
CDR3 DNA: TGTGCCAGCAGTCACGGACAGCTCTATGGCTACACCTTC
CDR3 protein: CASSHGQLYGYTF

J gene: TRBJ1-1
clone size: NA
CDR3 length: 16
D gene: NA
V gene: TRBV7-9
CDR3 DNA: TGTGCCAGCAGCTTGGCGGGGGGCGGCATGAACACTGAAGCTTTCTTT
CDR3 protein: CASSLAGGGMNTEAFF

J gene: TRBJ1-6
clone size: NA
CDR3 length: 17
D gene: TRBD1
V gene: TRBV19
CDR3 DNA: TGTGCCAGTAGCACAAGACAGGGGAGCTCCTATAATTCACCCCTCCACTTT
CDR3 protein: CASSTRQGSSYNSPLHF

J gene: TRBJ1-1
clone size: few
CDR3 length: 14
D gene: TRBD1
V gene: TRBV4-1
CDR3 DNA: TGCGCCAGCAGCCGCCCAGACAGGGGGCAGGAAGCTTTCTTT
CDR3 protein: CASSRPDRGQEAFF

J gene: TRBJ2-3
clone size: NA
CDR3 length: 16
D gene: TRBD1
V gene: TRBV5-1
CDR3 DNA: TGCGCCAGCAGCCCCGGGGACAGGGGAAGCACAGATACGCAGTATTTT
CDR3 protein: CASSPGDRGSTDTQYF

J gene: TRBJ2-1
clone size: NA
CDR3 length: 15
D gene: TRBD2
V gene: TRBV11-3
CDR3 DNA: TGTGCCAGCAGCCAGACTAGCGGGAGTATGAATGAGCAGTTCTTC
CDR3 protein: CASSQTSGSMNEQFF

J gene: TRBJ2-3
clone size: NA
CDR3 length: 15
D gene: NA
V gene: TRBV6-5
CDR3 DNA: TGTGCCAGCAGTTACTCGGGCCAGATCACAGATACGCAGTATTTT
CDR3 protein: CASSYSGQITDTQYF

J gene: TRBJ1-1
clone size: medium-sized
CDR3 length: 14
D gene: NA
V gene: TRBV19
CDR3 DNA: TGTGCCAGTAGCACCTTCGGCGGGAGGACTGAAGCTTTCTTT
CDR3 protein: CASSTFGGRTEAFF

J gene: TRBJ2-3
clone size: NA
CDR3 length: 15
D gene: TRBD1
V gene: TRBV10-2
CDR3 DNA: TGCGCCAGCAGCTTAAACAGGGGTGGAACAGATACGCAGTATTTT
CDR3 protein: CASSLNRGGTDTQYF

J gene: TRBJ1-2
clone size: NA
CDR3 length: 14
D gene: NA
V gene: TRBV15
CDR3 DNA: TGTGCCACCAGCAGGGAGACAGCTAACTATGGCTACACCTTC
CDR3 protein: CATSRETANYGYTF

J gene: TRBJ2-1
clone size: NA
CDR3 length: 13
D gene: TRBD2
V gene: TRBV10-3
CDR3 DNA: TGTGCCATCGCGGGAGGAGGTGGCTATGAGCAGTTCTTC
CDR3 protein: CAIAGGGGYEQFF